This T cell receptor beta chain was recovered during a study of T cell responses to AZD1222 COVID-19 vaccine. Profiling relied on immunoSEQ multiplex PCR, and the TCRdb table lists in-frame clones only, not all of them. The sample lists tens of thousands of clones, about nine tenths occurring once. With 4 bases clipped from V and 5 bases from J, the junction kept 6 bases outside the gene matches. CDR3 length: 16 amino acids. Germline assignment: CDR1 SGHTA and CDR2 FQGTGA. The chain joins TRBV7-3 to TRBJ2-1; 12 nucleotides align to TRBD1. The specimen was peripheral blood, collected 28 days after the second AZD1222 dose. The TCR was taken from an adult who received the AZD1222 COVID-19 vaccine. The CDR3 DNA sequence: TGTGCCAGCAGCTCCACCGGGACAGGGGGCCACAATGAGCAGTTCTTC. Translation: CASSSTGTGGHNEQFF.